This is a list of T cell receptor beta chains from one sample in a study of human T cells and chemical hapten exposure. TCRdb used MiXCR to reprocess the RACE reads, holding one entry per CDR3 protein. This table has roughly 160,000 distinct CDR3 sequences, about 14% appearing once. The sample in question was whole blood, obtained in connection with sensitization to the hapten diphenylcyclopropenone (DPC). The receptor source for this set is a woman between 25 and 40 years old with alopecia areata. Some clones in this sample may be carry-over from other donors' samples. The conserved cysteine and the conserved F or W are not part of the CDR3 here.

V: TRBV28
J: TRBJ1-3
CDR3: ACSLFSGIHGNTIY

V: TRBV6-2/TRBV6-3
J: TRBJ2-1
CDR3: ASRTGTEYYNEQF

V: TRBV12-3/TRBV12-4
J: TRBJ1-5
CDR3: ASSTHPNQPQH

V: TRBV6-1
J: TRBJ1-5
CDR3: ASGALIISNQPQH

V: TRBV19
J: TRBJ2-2
CDR3: ASSIPPRGQGELF

V: TRBV4-2
J: TRBJ2-1
CDR3: ASSQVGRYNEQF

V: TRBV12-3/TRBV12-4
J: TRBJ2-4
CDR3: ASSLGGVQNIQY

V: TRBV20-1
J: TRBJ2-3
CDR3: SASWREGVTDTQY

V: TRBV5-1
J: TRBJ2-6
CDR3: ASSRQGTGISGANVLT

V: TRBV7-6
J: TRBJ2-1
CDR3: ASSPTRYSGGSNEQF

V: TRBV7-9
J: TRBJ2-1
CDR3: ASSLVTSGPNEQF

V: TRBV4-3
J: TRBJ2-4
CDR3: ASSQDSSGTGGVKNIQY

V: TRBV28
J: TRBJ1-5
CDR3: ASSFSSNQPQH

V: TRBV4-1
J: TRBJ2-3
CDR3: ASSQEGDGTDTQY

V: TRBV4-1
J: TRBJ1-5
CDR3: ASSQEFGFWPQH

V: TRBV6-2/TRBV6-3
J: TRBJ2-1
CDR3: ASSPRAFFEQF

V: TRBV5-4
J: TRBJ2-4
CDR3: AIGSFSYKNIQY

V: TRBV20-1
J: TRBJ2-4
CDR3: SEVSQGKNIQY

V: TRBV9
J: TRBJ1-6
CDR3: ASSVDQGSSPLH

V: TRBV29-1
J: TRBJ1-2
CDR3: SVDAGQGFGYT

V: TRBV28
J: TRBJ2-7
CDR3: ASRGFYEQY

V: TRBV28
J: TRBJ2-2
CDR3: ASISNTGELF

V: TRBV5-5
J: TRBJ2-1
CDR3: ASSLGLASYNEQF